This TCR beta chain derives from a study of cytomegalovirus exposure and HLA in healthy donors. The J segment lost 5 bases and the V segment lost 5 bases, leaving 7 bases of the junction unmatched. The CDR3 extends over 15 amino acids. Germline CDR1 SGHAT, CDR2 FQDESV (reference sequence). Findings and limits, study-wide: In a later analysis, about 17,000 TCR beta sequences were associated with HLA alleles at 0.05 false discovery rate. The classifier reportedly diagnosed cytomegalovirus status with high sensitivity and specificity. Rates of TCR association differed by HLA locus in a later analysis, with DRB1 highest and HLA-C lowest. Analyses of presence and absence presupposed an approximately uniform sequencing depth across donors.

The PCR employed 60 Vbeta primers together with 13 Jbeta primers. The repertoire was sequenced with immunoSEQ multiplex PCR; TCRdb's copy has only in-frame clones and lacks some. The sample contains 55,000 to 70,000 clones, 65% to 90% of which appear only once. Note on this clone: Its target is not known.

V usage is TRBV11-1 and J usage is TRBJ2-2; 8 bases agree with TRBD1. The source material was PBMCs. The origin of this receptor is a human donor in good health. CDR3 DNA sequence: TGTGCCAGCAGCCCCCAGGGGGCACTTACCGGGGAGCTGTTTTTT. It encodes CASSPQGALTGELFF.